A single T cell receptor (beta chain) is shown here with its context. Its antigen is not identified. The sample originates from a study of identical twins. Study results and caveats: Potential partial confounding of zero-insertion analyses by invariant MAIT and iNKT cells was noted.

The V gene's germline CDR1 is DFQATT and CDR2 SNEGSKA (reference sequence). There are 15 residues in the CDR3. Trimming left V 3 bases short and J 4 bases short, with 17 bases between. TCRdb redid the calling of the 5' RACE reads with MiXCR, one entry per CDR3 protein. In the table there are hundreds of thousands of distinct CDR3 sequences, 6.1% of which are singletons. What was sequenced was naive T cells sorted from blood. The V gene is TRBV20-1, the J gene TRBJ2-3; possibly TRBD1 or TRBD2 for D (5 bases each). This clonotype originated in a man aged 18 to 30 in good health. For the CDR3, the DNA is TGCAGTGCTAGCCGGGACGGGGAACCCTCAGATACGCAGTATTTT. Its translation is CSASRDGEPSDTQYF.